Listed below are T cell receptor beta chains from one sample, sequenced in a study of cytomegalovirus exposure and HLA in healthy donors. Profiling relied on immunoSEQ multiplex PCR, and the TCRdb table lists in-frame clones only, not all of them. The table includes tens of thousands of clones, 85% detected once. Source material: PBMCs. The receptors shown here come from a young man in good health and CMV-seropositive. Both conserved end residues are part of each CDR3. The order of the fields is D gene, clone size, CDR3 length, J gene, V gene, CDR3 DNA, CDR3 protein. The D gene is left open where the match is weak. Where a row states a size, it is once, few, many or the class of an expanded clone; other rows omit it.

- | - | 16 | TRBJ2-5 | TRBV6-1 | TGTGCCAGCAGTGAGCTCGGTAGCGGCCTTTCTCAGACCCAGTACTTC | CASSELGSGLSQTQYF
- | - | 18 | TRBJ1-5 | TRBV4-1 | TGCGCCAGCAGCCAAGAGAGCACGGGGGGGTTTAGCAATCAGCCCCAGCATTTT | CASSQESTGGFSNQPQHF
- | once | 14 | TRBJ1-4 | TRBV27 | TGTGCCAGCAGTTCGACAGCAACTAATGAAAAACTGTTTTTT | CASSSTATNEKLFF
- | - | 13 | TRBJ2-1 | TRBV6-5 | TGTGCCAGCAGGTCGTTTACCGGCAATGAGCAGTTCTTC | CASRSFTGNEQFF
TRBD1 | once | 15 | TRBJ2-1 | TRBV11-1 | TGTGCCAGCAGCCCCCGCAGGGGGTCGGGCTATGAGCAGTTCTTC | CASSPRRGSGYEQFF
- | - | 14 | TRBJ2-2 | TRBV5-1 | TGCGCCAGCAGCTCCGGGTCTTACACCGGGGAGCTGTTTTTT | CASSSGSYTGELFF
- | - | 13 | TRBJ1-5 | TRBV11-3 | TGTGCCAGCAGCCTCGGGGGGCATCAGCCCCAGCATTTT | CASSLGGHQPQHF
TRBD1 | - | 15 | TRBJ1-2 | TRBV28 | TGTGCCAGCAGTGCGAACAGGGGGCGAGGCTATGGCTACACCTTC | CASSANRGRGYGYTF
- | - | 17 | TRBJ1-1 | TRBV23-1 | TGCGCCAGCAGTCAACGGGGACATAGGTGTAGGGACACTGAAGCTTTCTTT | CASSQRGHRCRDTEAFF
- | once | 13 | TRBJ1-1 | TRBV19 | TGTGCCAGTAGTTTGAGCCAGAACACTGAAGCTTTCTTT | CASSLSQNTEAFF
- | - | 15 | TRBJ2-2 | TRBV9 | TGTGCCAGCAGCGTGCAGATCTCAAGTACCGGGGAGCTGTTTTTT | CASSVQISSTGELFF
TRBD1 | few | 13 | TRBJ2-7 | TRBV10-1 | TGCGCCAGCAGTACCACAGGGGTCGACGAGCAGTACTTC | CASSTTGVDEQYF